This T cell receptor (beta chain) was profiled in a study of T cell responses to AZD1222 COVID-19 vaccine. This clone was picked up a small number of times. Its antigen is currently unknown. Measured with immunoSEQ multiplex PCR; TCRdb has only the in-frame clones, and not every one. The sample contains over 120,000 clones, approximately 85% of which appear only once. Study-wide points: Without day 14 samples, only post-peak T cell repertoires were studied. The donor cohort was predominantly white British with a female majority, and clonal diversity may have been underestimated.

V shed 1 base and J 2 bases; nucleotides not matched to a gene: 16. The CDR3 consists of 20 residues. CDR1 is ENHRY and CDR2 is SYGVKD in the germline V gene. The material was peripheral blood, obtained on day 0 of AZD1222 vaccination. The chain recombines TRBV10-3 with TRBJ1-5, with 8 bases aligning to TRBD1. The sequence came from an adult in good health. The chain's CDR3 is CAISELIGQGPIVGNQPQHF. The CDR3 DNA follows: TGTGCCATCAGTGAGTTGATCGGACAGGGCCCTATAGTCGGCAATCAGCCCCAGCATTTT.